These T cell receptor beta chains were read from a single sample in a study of beta chain features in type 1 diabetes. Sequenced by immunoSEQ multiplex PCR; TCRdb stores in-frame clones only, minus some. The table includes 860,000 or so clones, roughly 15% detected once. The sequenced sample was naive CD4+ T cells from blood. The receptor set was obtained from a woman aged 18-29 years in good health. Each CDR3 is given with its conserved first and last residue. D genes are given only for firm matches. Expanded clones get a size class; other rows say once, few or many, or leave the size out.

d_gene: TRBD1
j_gene: TRBJ1-1
v_gene: TRBV27
abundance: -
CDR3nt: TGTGCCAGCAGTTTCCGAGAAACAGGGGACACTGAAGCTTTCTTT
CDR3aa: CASSFRETGDTEAFF

d_gene: -
j_gene: TRBJ1-2
v_gene: TRBV5-1
abundance: -
CDR3nt: TGCGCCAGCAGCTTCGACAGCCTGGGGGCCTATGGCTACACCTTC
CDR3aa: CASSFDSLGAYGYTF

d_gene: -
j_gene: TRBJ1-3
v_gene: TRBV11-2
abundance: few
CDR3nt: TGTGCCAGCCTGAGACTATCCGACCGCACCATATATTTT
CDR3aa: CASLRLSDRTIYF

d_gene: -
j_gene: TRBJ1-2
v_gene: TRBV9
abundance: -
CDR3nt: TGTGCCAGCAGCACAGACGAGGGCACCAACTATGGCTACACCTTC
CDR3aa: CASSTDEGTNYGYTF

d_gene: -
j_gene: TRBJ2-1
v_gene: TRBV5-1
abundance: -
CDR3nt: TGCGCCAGCAGCTTGGCACCGATCAGGGGCTACGAGCAGTTCTTC
CDR3aa: CASSLAPIRGYEQFF

d_gene: -
j_gene: TRBJ2-2
v_gene: TRBV4-2
abundance: few
CDR3nt: TGTGCCAGCAGCCAAGGTACCCTCCATTACACCGGGGAGCTGTTTTTT
CDR3aa: CASSQGTLHYTGELFF

d_gene: -
j_gene: TRBJ2-1
v_gene: TRBV6-5
abundance: -
CDR3nt: TGTGCCAGCAGTTACGGTGGTAGCACTATTGAGCAGTTCTTC
CDR3aa: CASSYGGSTIEQFF

d_gene: -
j_gene: TRBJ1-3
v_gene: TRBV7-9
abundance: -
CDR3nt: TGTGCCAGCTCACCCAGGGGAAACACCATATATTTT
CDR3aa: CASSPRGNTIYF

d_gene: -
j_gene: TRBJ2-1
v_gene: TRBV27
abundance: -
CDR3nt: TGTGCCAGCCGCGCTAGCGCGGGGAATGAGCAGTTCTTC
CDR3aa: CASRASAGNEQFF

d_gene: -
j_gene: TRBJ2-1
v_gene: TRBV6-5
abundance: -
CDR3nt: TGTGCCAGCAGGATCCTGGGCTCCTACAATGAGCAGTTCTTC
CDR3aa: CASRILGSYNEQFF

d_gene: -
j_gene: TRBJ2-7
v_gene: TRBV5-1
abundance: few
CDR3nt: TGCGCCAGCAGCTTTGACTATAGCCGTCCTAACGAGCAGTACTTC
CDR3aa: CASSFDYSRPNEQYF

d_gene: -
j_gene: TRBJ2-4
v_gene: TRBV7-2
abundance: few
CDR3nt: TGTGCCAGCAGCCTGGAGTACAAAAACATTCAGTACTTC
CDR3aa: CASSLEYKNIQYF

d_gene: -
j_gene: TRBJ2-2
v_gene: TRBV6-5
abundance: few
CDR3nt: TGTGCCAGCAGTCCCCCCGGGGGAGGCACCGGGGAGCTGTTTTTT
CDR3aa: CASSPPGGGTGELFF

d_gene: -
j_gene: TRBJ1-2
v_gene: TRBV19
abundance: -
CDR3nt: TGTGCCACTTCGCTTTCCCGGGCGGCGTATGGCTACACCTTC
CDR3aa: CATSLSRAAYGYTF

d_gene: -
j_gene: TRBJ1-4
v_gene: TRBV25-1
abundance: few
CDR3nt: TGTGCCAGCAGTGGGACAGCTAATGAAAAACTGTTTTTT
CDR3aa: CASSGTANEKLFF

d_gene: -
j_gene: TRBJ2-2
v_gene: TRBV19
abundance: -
CDR3nt: TGTGCCAGTATGGCTAGCTTCCGGAGAGGTGCCGGGGAGCTGTTTTTT
CDR3aa: CASMASFRRGAGELFF

d_gene: -
j_gene: TRBJ2-5
v_gene: TRBV27
abundance: few
CDR3nt: TGTGCCAGCAGTCAACAGGGTCGTCTGGGGACCCAGTACTTC
CDR3aa: CASSQQGRLGTQYF

d_gene: -
j_gene: TRBJ2-5
v_gene: TRBV6-5
abundance: few
CDR3nt: TGTGCCAGCAGTTACTCGACGGTTCGGGAGACCCAGTACTTC
CDR3aa: CASSYSTVRETQYF

d_gene: -
j_gene: TRBJ2-2
v_gene: TRBV28
abundance: few
CDR3nt: TGTGCCAGCAGTAGCGGAGGGACCTCCACCGGGGAGCTGTTTTTT
CDR3aa: CASSSGGTSTGELFF

d_gene: -
j_gene: TRBJ1-3
v_gene: TRBV7-2
abundance: -
CDR3nt: TGTGCCAGCAGCTCCTCAGGAGTGGCCATATATTTT
CDR3aa: CASSSSGVAIYF

d_gene: TRBD2
j_gene: TRBJ2-2
v_gene: TRBV7-2
abundance: -
CDR3nt: TGTGCCAGCAGCTACTCCCCCACTAGCGGGAGAACCGGGGAGCTGTTTTTT
CDR3aa: CASSYSPTSGRTGELFF

d_gene: TRBD1
j_gene: TRBJ2-7
v_gene: TRBV19
abundance: once
CDR3nt: TGTGCCAGTAGTCCGCGGACAGGGAGCTACGAGCAGTACTTC
CDR3aa: CASSPRTGSYEQYF

d_gene: -
j_gene: TRBJ2-3
v_gene: TRBV27
abundance: few
CDR3nt: TGTGCCAGCAGCTACTCGGGGCTTTATGATACGCAGTATTTT
CDR3aa: CASSYSGLYDTQYF

d_gene: -
j_gene: TRBJ2-6
v_gene: TRBV4-2
abundance: -
CDR3nt: TGTGCCAGCAGCCAAGAGCTGCGGGGGGCCAACGTCCTGACTTTC
CDR3aa: CASSQELRGANVLTF

d_gene: TRBD2
j_gene: TRBJ2-2
v_gene: TRBV5-6
abundance: -
CDR3nt: TGTGCCAGCAGCTGGGGACTAGCGACGAACACCGGGGAGCTGTTTTTT
CDR3aa: CASSWGLATNTGELFF

d_gene: TRBD1
j_gene: TRBJ2-7
v_gene: TRBV27
abundance: -
CDR3nt: TGTGCCAGCAGTTTAGATGGACAGGGCCACTACGAGCAGTACTTC
CDR3aa: CASSLDGQGHYEQYF

d_gene: -
j_gene: TRBJ2-3
v_gene: TRBV9
abundance: -
CDR3nt: TGTGCCAGCAGCGTGGAGTTCACAGATACGCAGTATTTT
CDR3aa: CASSVEFTDTQYF

d_gene: -
j_gene: TRBJ1-1
v_gene: TRBV29-1
abundance: -
CDR3nt: TGCAGCGGTGCTACAGACCCGCTATCGGCTTTCTTT
CDR3aa: CSGATDPLSAFF

d_gene: -
j_gene: TRBJ2-3
v_gene: TRBV15
abundance: few
CDR3nt: TGTGCCACCAGCAGAGATCGGGCGGTGGGAGATACGCAGTATTTT
CDR3aa: CATSRDRAVGDTQYF

d_gene: TRBD1
j_gene: TRBJ2-1
v_gene: TRBV15
abundance: -
CDR3nt: TGTGCCACCCCGGACAGGGACAATGAGCAGTTCTTC
CDR3aa: CATPDRDNEQFF

d_gene: -
j_gene: TRBJ2-2
v_gene: TRBV7-3
abundance: few
CDR3nt: TGTGCCAGCAGCCTAGCGTACGCGAACACCGGGGAGCTGTTTTTT
CDR3aa: CASSLAYANTGELFF

d_gene: -
j_gene: TRBJ1-4
v_gene: TRBV4-3
abundance: few
CDR3nt: TGCGCCAGCAGCCAAGAACGGGTCGGGAATGAAAAACTGTTTTTT
CDR3aa: CASSQERVGNEKLFF

d_gene: TRBD2
j_gene: TRBJ2-2
v_gene: TRBV2
abundance: -
CDR3nt: TGTGCCAGCAGTGAACTAGCGGGAGCGAACACCGGGGAGCTGTTTTTT
CDR3aa: CASSELAGANTGELFF

d_gene: -
j_gene: TRBJ2-7
v_gene: TRBV7-2
abundance: few
CDR3nt: TGTGCCAGCAGCTTAAGGCGGGTGACCTACGAGCAGTACTTC
CDR3aa: CASSLRRVTYEQYF

d_gene: -
j_gene: TRBJ2-7
v_gene: TRBV15
abundance: few
CDR3nt: TGTGCCACCAGCAGAGACAGAACCTACGAGCAGTACTTC
CDR3aa: CATSRDRTYEQYF

d_gene: -
j_gene: TRBJ1-4
v_gene: TRBV5-4
abundance: -
CDR3nt: TGTGCCAGCAGCTTGGGCGGAAGGTTCGGTGAAAAACTGTTTTTT
CDR3aa: CASSLGGRFGEKLFF

d_gene: -
j_gene: TRBJ2-5
v_gene: TRBV9
abundance: few
CDR3nt: TGTGCCAGCAGCGTAGCAGTGGGCAGCGAAGAGACCCAGTACTTC
CDR3aa: CASSVAVGSEETQYF

d_gene: TRBD2
j_gene: TRBJ2-7
v_gene: TRBV4-1
abundance: -
CDR3nt: TGCGCCAGCAGCCAGTCTGGCGGGAGACGTCGCGAGCAGTACTTC
CDR3aa: CASSQSGGRRREQYF

d_gene: TRBD2
j_gene: TRBJ2-5
v_gene: TRBV7-6
abundance: -
CDR3nt: TGTGCCAGCGGGACTAGCGATCAAGAGACCCAGTACTTC
CDR3aa: CASGTSDQETQYF

d_gene: -
j_gene: TRBJ2-5
v_gene: TRBV29-1
abundance: few
CDR3nt: TGCAGCGTGAGGCCTCAAGAGACCCAGTACTTC
CDR3aa: CSVRPQETQYF

d_gene: TRBD1
j_gene: TRBJ2-4
v_gene: TRBV4-3
abundance: few
CDR3nt: TGCGCCAGCAGCCCCAGACAGGGTCGGGACATTCAGTACTTC
CDR3aa: CASSPRQGRDIQYF

d_gene: -
j_gene: TRBJ2-1
v_gene: TRBV11-2
abundance: few
CDR3nt: TGTGCCAGCAGCTTGTTCGAGGGAGGGGGGAAAAATGAGCAGTTCTTC
CDR3aa: CASSLFEGGGKNEQFF

d_gene: -
j_gene: TRBJ2-3
v_gene: TRBV9
abundance: -
CDR3nt: TGTGCCAGCAGCGGTGCGGAATCCACAGATACGCAGTATTTT
CDR3aa: CASSGAESTDTQYF

d_gene: TRBD2
j_gene: TRBJ2-1
v_gene: TRBV4-3
abundance: few
CDR3nt: TGCGCCAGCAGCCAAGATATAGCAGCGGGAGTGGGGAATGGCTACAATGAGCAGTTCTTC
CDR3aa: CASSQDIAAGVGNGYNEQFF

d_gene: -
j_gene: TRBJ2-2
v_gene: TRBV5-6
abundance: -
CDR3nt: TGTGCCAGCAGCTTGTACACCGGGGAGCTGTTTTTT
CDR3aa: CASSLYTGELFF

d_gene: TRBD2
j_gene: TRBJ2-3
v_gene: TRBV7-2
abundance: few
CDR3nt: TGTGCCAGCAGCCTCCAAATCGCGGCGGGAGGAGCAACAGATACGCAGTATTTT
CDR3aa: CASSLQIAAGGATDTQYF

d_gene: -
j_gene: TRBJ1-1
v_gene: TRBV6-6
abundance: few
CDR3nt: TGTGCCAGCAGTTACGAGGGCCTGAACACTGAAGCTTTCTTT
CDR3aa: CASSYEGLNTEAFF

d_gene: -
j_gene: TRBJ2-1
v_gene: TRBV7-9
abundance: few
CDR3nt: TGTGCCAGCTCGGCCAACACTGAGCAGTTCTTC
CDR3aa: CASSANTEQFF

d_gene: -
j_gene: TRBJ2-4
v_gene: TRBV7-2
abundance: -
CDR3nt: TGTGCCAGCAGCTTGGCTAACATTCAGTACTTC
CDR3aa: CASSLANIQYF

d_gene: -
j_gene: TRBJ1-2
v_gene: TRBV5-1
abundance: few
CDR3nt: TGCGCCAGCAGCTTATCAGGGGAGGGCTATGGCTACACCTTC
CDR3aa: CASSLSGEGYGYTF

d_gene: -
j_gene: TRBJ2-7
v_gene: TRBV19
abundance: -
CDR3nt: TGTGCCAGTAGTATCGACGGGAGTTACGAGCAGTACTTC
CDR3aa: CASSIDGSYEQYF

d_gene: -
j_gene: TRBJ2-1
v_gene: TRBV11-1
abundance: few
CDR3nt: TGTGCCAGCAGCTTAGTACAGGGCTCTGAGCAGTTCTTC
CDR3aa: CASSLVQGSEQFF

d_gene: TRBD1
j_gene: TRBJ1-2
v_gene: TRBV13
abundance: -
CDR3nt: TGTGCCAGCAGCCCGCCGGACAGGTCCCACTCCTTCTATGGCTACACCTTC
CDR3aa: CASSPPDRSHSFYGYTF

d_gene: -
j_gene: TRBJ1-2
v_gene: TRBV20-1
abundance: -
CDR3nt: TGCAGCGTGTATAGGGGAGGTGGCTACACCTTC
CDR3aa: CSVYRGGGYTF